This TCR beta chain stems from a study of T-cell memory formation after mild COVID-19. Across the whole study: Among the donors, TCR clusters were largely specific to each donor. Findings of the study overall: Most CD4+ clones that shrank were in CM and EM, while CD8+ ones turned up in EMRA. SARS-CoV-2 specificity was not confirmed for second-wave clones peaking on day 37.

The CDR3 sequence is 14 residues long. The germline V gene has CDR1 SGHRS and CDR2 YFSETQ. The V end was cut by 0 bases, the J end by 2 bases, with 8 bases between. Constant-segment-primed 5'RACE gave TCR alpha and TCR beta cDNA libraries with sample barcodes and UMIs. From the 5' RACE reads, TCRdb called clonotypes with MiXCR, one entry per CDR3 protein. This table holds approximately 210,000 distinct CDR3 sequences, about 11% found once. A remark on this clonotype: The antigen is undetermined.

The TCR originated in a man aged 18 to 35 who had mild COVID-19 (a few samples of this study predate the infection). Cell type and time point are not known. The sample consisted of PBMCs or a T cell subset sorted from them (not recorded which). This chain connects TRBV5-1 to TRBJ1-2; D is ambiguous. The CDR3 loop reads CASSLVQLNYGYTF. In nucleotides, the CDR3 is TGCGCCAGCAGCTTGGTGCAACTCAACTATGGCTACACCTTC.